The clone carrying this T cell receptor (beta chain) was seen a handful of times. The data stem from a study of graft-versus-host responses after intestinal transplantation. Background on the study: Anti-thymocyte globulin induction, then tacrolimus and steroids for about three years, went to all recipients.

Germline CDR1 MNHEY, CDR2 SMNVEV (reference sequence). This CDR3 is built from 11 residues. Study outcomes and limitations: Detected in recipient marrow were GvH clones, some of which were first observed in ileum or blood.

Post-reaction sorting isolated proliferating CFSE-low CD3+CD4+ and CD3+CD8+ responders. Profiled with immunoSEQ multiplex PCR; TCRdb holds only in-frame clones, not every one. The sample consists of 9,400 or so clones, 31% of them appearing once. The chain uses TRBV27 and TRBJ2-7; a possible D gene is TRBD2 (7 bases). Material: alloreactive CD4+ T cells from a mixed lymphocyte reaction culture, obtained before intestinal transplant. Subset indicated: CFSE-low proliferating T cells sorted from roughly six-day pre-transplant mixed lymphocyte reaction (GvH or HvG direction). The receptor was derived from a human patient who received an intestinal transplant. The CDR3 reads CGGEGDYEQYF. The CDR3 region has the DNA TGTGGGGGGGAGGGGGATTACGAGCAGTACTTC.